The clone carrying this T cell receptor (beta chain) was picked up a small number of times. No antigen is known for it. Before the COVID-19 pandemic, during about 2010-2019, CD4+ T cells were taken from unexposed donors. After ten to eleven days of culture, CD4+ T cells were isolated. TCRdb's table, derived via immunoSEQ multiplex PCR, lists solely in-frame clones and lacks some. The sample lists roughly 20,000 clones; roughly 78% were seen once. These data belong to a study of CD4 T cells in relation to SARS-CoV-2 and coronaviruses. In the study overall: After 10 to 11 days of antigen culture, PBMC TCR beta CDR3s were sequenced.

The CDR3 runs 13 residues. V was cut by 0 bases and J by 4 bases, with 4 bases left in between. The germline V gene encodes CDR1 LGHDT and CDR2 YNNKEL (reference sequence). V usage is TRBV3-1 (or the pseudogene TRBV3-2) and J usage is TRBJ2-1; D uncertain. This receptor was taken from a human donor in good health. The specimen sequenced was CD4+ T cells from PBMCs, cultured in vitro. The CDR3 loop is CASSQDLYNEQFF. DNA for the CDR3: TGTGCCAGCAGCCAAGACTTATACAATGAGCAGTTCTTC.